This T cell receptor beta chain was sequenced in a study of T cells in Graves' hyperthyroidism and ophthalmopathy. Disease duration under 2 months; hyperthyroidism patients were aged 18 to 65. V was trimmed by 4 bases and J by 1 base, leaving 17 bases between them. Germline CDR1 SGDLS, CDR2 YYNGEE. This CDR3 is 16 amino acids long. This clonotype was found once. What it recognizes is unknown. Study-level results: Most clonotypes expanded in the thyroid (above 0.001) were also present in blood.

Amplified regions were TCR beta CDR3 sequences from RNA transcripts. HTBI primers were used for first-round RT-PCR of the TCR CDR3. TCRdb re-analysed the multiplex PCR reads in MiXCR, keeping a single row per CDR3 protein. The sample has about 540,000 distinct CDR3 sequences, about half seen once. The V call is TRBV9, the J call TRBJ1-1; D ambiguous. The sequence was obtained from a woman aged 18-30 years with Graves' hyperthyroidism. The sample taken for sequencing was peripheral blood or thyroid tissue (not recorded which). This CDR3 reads CASSPRPGISNTEAFF. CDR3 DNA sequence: TGTGCCAGCAGCCCTCGACCGGGGATCTCGAACACTGAAGCTTTCTTT. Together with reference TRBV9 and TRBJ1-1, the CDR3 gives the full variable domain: DSGVTQTPKHLITATGQRVTLRCSPRSGDLSVYWYQQSLDQGLQFLIQYYNGEERAKGNILERFSAQQFPDLHSELNLSSLELGDSALYFCASSPRPGISNTEAFFGQGTRLTVV.